The clone carrying this TCR beta chain occurred once. Antigen specificity is unknown. A read error may produce the germline difference seen at one junction end. Cocultured for about 6 days at 37°C were the mixed lymphocyte reaction cells. The data originate from a study of siplizumab effects on memory and regulatory T cells. For the study at large: Paired mixed lymphocyte reactions received either siplizumab at 1 ug/mL or no drug.

Here immunoSEQ multiplex PCR was the method, and the copy in TCRdb shows in-frame clones only, minus some. This sample has about 13,000 clones, with 49% found just once. Findings and limits, study-wide: Treg origin accounted for an average of roughly 69% of mappable alloreactive CD4+ clones with siplizumab and less than 30% in controls. In unstimulated cells, naive T cells appeared more diverse than memory T cells and seemed major alloresponse contributors.

Germline V gene data show CDR1 as ENHRY and CDR2 as SYGVKD. The CDR3 covers 14 residues. This chain uses TRBV10-3 with TRBJ2-3; a possible D gene is TRBD2 (5 bases). The sequenced material came from CFSE-low (dividing) CD4+ T cells sorted from an allogeneic mixed lymphocyte reaction. This receptor was obtained from a human donor in good health; the cells came from an allogeneic mixed lymphocyte reaction. CDR3 sequence: CASSSPEEADTQYF. The CDR3 DNA reads TGTGCCAGCAGTTCCCCGGAGGAGGCAGATACGCAGTATTTT.